These 28 T cell receptor beta chains were sequenced from one sample in a study of T cells expressing NK-cell markers. TCRdb re-called the 5' RACE reads; every CDR3 protein appears as one record, without DNA. The sample table includes about 380,000 distinct CDR3 sequences. The sample consisted of blood T cells: a sorted CD56 or NKG2C T cell subset, CD4+ or CD8+ T cells, or bulk PBMC T cells (not recorded which). All receptors derive from a man aged 18 to 69 in good health.

J is TRBJ1-5 and V is TRBV2. Germline V gene sequence: CDR1 SNHLY, CDR2 FYNNEI. The CDR3 is 13 amino acids. This CDR3 is CATAREINQPQHF.

The chain couples TRBV2 to TRBJ2-3; the TRBD2 assignment by TCRdb is unverifiable without DNA. CDR3 length: 17 amino acids. CDR1 and CDR2 from the germline V gene are SNHLY and FYNNEI. The CDR3 spells CASSREKPSGRTDTQYF.

The J gene is TRBJ2-3, the V gene TRBV11-2; TCRdb lists TRBD2, though no DNA is available to test this call. CDR3 size: 13 residues. Germline V CDR1 and CDR2: SGHAT, FQNNGV. The CDR3 is CASSPRTVDTQYF.

The chain recombines TRBV20-1 with TRBJ2-4; no DNA is available, so the TRBD1 call from TCRdb remains unchecked. This CDR3 has 12 amino acids. Germline V gene lookup returns CDR1 DFQATT and CDR2 SNEGSKA (reference sequence). The CDR3 loop is CSASGGKNIQYF.

V and J are TRBV29-1 and TRBJ1-2. The germline CDR1 and CDR2 sequences are SQVTM and ANQGSEA. The CDR3 loop spans 13 amino acids. CDR3 region: CSVAGGRSDGYTF.

This chain joins TRBV14 and TRBJ2-2; lacking DNA, the TRBD2 call made by TCRdb goes unchecked. There are 17 residues in the CDR3. Germline CDR1 is SGHDN and CDR2 is FVKESK. The CDR3: CASSQGLAGARGGELFF. The full variable domain, in which reference TRBV14 and TRBJ2-2 provide the parts outside the CDR3, is EAGVTQFPSHSVIEKGQTVTLRCDPISGHDNLYWYRRVMGKEIKFLLHFVKESKQDESGMPNNRFLAERTGGTYSTLKVQPAELEDSGVYFCASSQGLAGARGGELFFGEGSRLTVL.

This rearrangement joins TRBV7-9 to TRBJ2-3. The CDR3 sequence is 16 residues long. From germline, CDR1 is SEHNR and CDR2 FQNEAQ (reference sequence). The CDR3 sequence is CASSPRGMGFTDTQYF.

The V call is TRBV20-1, the J call TRBJ2-1. CDR1 DFQATT and CDR2 SNEGSKA come from the germline V gene (reference sequence). The CDR3 loop spans 15 amino acids. This CDR3 is CSARPQGTLYNEQFF.

The V call is TRBV18, the J call TRBJ2-3; as DNA is missing, the TRBD1 call by TCRdb cannot be tested. Germline lookup yields CDR1 KGHSH and CDR2 LQKENI. CDR3 length: 16 residues. The CDR3 sequence: CASSPGQGRGADTQYF.

The V gene is TRBV11-1, the J gene TRBJ2-3. Germline CDR1 reads SGHAT; CDR2 reads FQDESV (reference sequence). The length of the CDR3 is 15 residues. The CDR3 sequence: CASSLIGLVTDTQYF.

This chain joins TRBV5-1 and TRBJ2-3; the D gene TCRdb calls, TRBD2, cannot be checked with no DNA. The CDR3 loop spans 16 amino acids. From germline, CDR1 is SGHRS and CDR2 YFSETQ. This chain's CDR3 is CASSLDPGLSADTQYF.

J is TRBJ1-5 and V is TRBV4-2; TCRdb's D gene call, TRBD1, goes unchecked for lack of DNA. CDR1 is LGHNA and CDR2 is YNFKEQ in the germline V gene. This CDR3 is built from 14 residues. The CDR3 here is CASSERGGNQPQHF.

This chain connects TRBV12-3 or TRBV12-4 to TRBJ2-1; TCRdb gives TRBD2 as the D gene, but with no DNA this cannot be confirmed. CDR3 size: 15 residues. The CDR3 loop reads CASRDGTSGGREQFF.

The chain combines TRBV14 with TRBJ1-1; TCRdb calls TRBD1, which cannot be checked without DNA. Germline V CDR1 and CDR2: SGHDN, FVKESK. The CDR3 sequence is 15 residues long. The CDR3 spells CASSQSDRLMTEAFF.

The J gene is TRBJ2-6, the V gene TRBV4-1. Germline-derived CDR1 and CDR2 are MGHRA and YSYEKL. The CDR3 length is 17 residues. The CDR3 here is CASSQEYYVSGANVLTF.

The chain carries TRBV11-2 and TRBJ2-7; checking the TCRdb D call of TRBD1 is not possible without DNA. The CDR3 sequence is 19 residues long. CDR1 and CDR2 from the germline V gene are SGHAT and FQNNGV. The CDR3 loop is CASSLYPASRWGESYEQYF.

The rearrangement links TRBV11-2 to TRBJ2-7; TCRdb names TRBD1, which stays unverified in the absence of DNA. The CDR3 extends over 17 amino acids. Germline CDR1 SGHAT, CDR2 FQNNGV. The CDR3 sequence: CASSLSVGGQGAYEQYF.

The chain has TRBV20-1 and TRBJ2-5; checking the TCRdb D call of TRBD1 is not possible without DNA. Germline assignment: CDR1 DFQATT and CDR2 SNEGSKA (reference sequence). CDR3 length: 16 residues. Here the CDR3 reads CSARSTLSGGYETQYF.

The rearrangement joins TRBV12-3 or TRBV12-4 to TRBJ2-7; TCRdb proposes TRBD1, but this gene call is untestable without DNA. CDR3 length: 15 residues. The CDR3 spells CASSSPPTGVREQYF.

This chain uses TRBV20-1 with TRBJ2-4; TCRdb picks TRBD1, but there is no DNA to check that call. Germline assignment: CDR1 DFQATT and CDR2 SNEGSKA (reference sequence). The length of the CDR3 is 14 residues. CDR3 residues: CSARGQGTKNIQYF.

The chain carries TRBV6-1 and TRBJ2-3; TCRdb indicates TRBD1, and absent DNA this call remains unverified. The CDR3 runs 17 residues. Germline V gene sequence: CDR1 MNHNS, CDR2 SASEGT. The chain's CDR3 is CASRPRDRVRGTDTQYF.

The chain couples TRBV5-1 to TRBJ2-2; TCRdb returns TRBD2, unconfirmable since there is no DNA. The CDR3 totals 16 residues. The germline V gene encodes CDR1 SGHRS and CDR2 YFSETQ. CDR3 amino acids: CASSSVRGGNTGELFF.

The rearrangement links TRBV6-1 to TRBJ2-3. Germline CDR1 and CDR2: MNHNS and SASEGT. The CDR3 is 16 residues long. CDR3 residues: CASSEALGISTDTQYF.

This sequence joins TRBV5-1 and TRBJ2-3; the TCRdb D gene call, TRBD2, has no DNA to confirm it. CDR1 is SGHRS, CDR2 YFSETQ, per germline. The CDR3 spans 16 residues. This CDR3 is CASALLPGVTTDTQYF.

The chain links TRBV2 to TRBJ2-4; TCRdb's D call of TRBD1 is untestable without DNA. This CDR3 has 12 residues. Germline lookup yields CDR1 SNHLY and CDR2 FYNNEI. The CDR3 protein is CASRQGTDIQYF.

The chain employs TRBV19 and TRBJ2-6; checking the TCRdb D call of TRBD1 is not possible without DNA. Germline-derived CDR1 and CDR2 are LNHDA and SQIVND (reference sequence). The CDR3 extends over 18 amino acids. This CDR3 is CASSRGTISLSGANVLTF.

The rearrangement links TRBV5-1 to TRBJ1-1; TCRdb names TRBD1, which stays unverified in the absence of DNA. This CDR3 has 14 amino acids. The V gene's germline CDR1 is SGHRS and CDR2 YFSETQ. The CDR3 loop reads CASSLTGSGTEAFF. The full variable domain, rest sourced from reference TRBV5-1 and TRBJ1-1, is KAGVTQTPRYLIKTRGQQVTLSCSPISGHRSVSWYQQTPGQGLQFLFEYFSETQRNKGNFPGRFSGRQFSNSRSEMNVSTLELGDSALYLCASSLTGSGTEAFFGQGTRLTVV.

This rearrangement joins TRBV5-1 to TRBJ1-2; absent DNA, TCRdb's TRBD1 call cannot be checked. This CDR3 region has 15 residues. Germline CDR1 is SGHRS and CDR2 is YFSETQ. The CDR3 spells CASSSFGQPDYGYTF.